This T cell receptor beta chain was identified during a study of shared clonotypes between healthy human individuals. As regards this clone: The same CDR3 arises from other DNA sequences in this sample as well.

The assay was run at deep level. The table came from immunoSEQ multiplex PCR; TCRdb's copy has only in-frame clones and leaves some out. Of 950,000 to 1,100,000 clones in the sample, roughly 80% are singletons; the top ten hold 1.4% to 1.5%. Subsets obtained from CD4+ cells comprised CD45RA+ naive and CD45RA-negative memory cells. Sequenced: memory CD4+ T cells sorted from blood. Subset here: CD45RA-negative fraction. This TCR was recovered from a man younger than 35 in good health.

The DNA of the CDR3 is TGCGCCAGCAGCTTGGTGGATACGCAGTATTTT. This gives the protein CASSLVDTQYF. This chain links TRBV5-1 with TRBJ2-3, with unresolved D. V lost 0 bases to trimming and J lost 6 bases, with 2 bases between them. Germline lookup yields CDR1 SGHRS and CDR2 YFSETQ. The length of the CDR3 is 11 residues.